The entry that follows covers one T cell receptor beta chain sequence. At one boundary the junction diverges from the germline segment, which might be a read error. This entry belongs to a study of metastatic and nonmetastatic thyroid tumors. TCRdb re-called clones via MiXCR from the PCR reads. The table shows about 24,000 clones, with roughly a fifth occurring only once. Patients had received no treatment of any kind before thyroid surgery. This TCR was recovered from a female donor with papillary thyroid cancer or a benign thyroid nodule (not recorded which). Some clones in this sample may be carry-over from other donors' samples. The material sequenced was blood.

CDR3 sequence reads: CSAGYNLGDEQSF. CDR3 nucleotides: TGCAGTGCTGGTTACAACCTCGGGGATGAGCAGTCCTTC. The chain joins TRBV20-1 to TRBJ2-1; tentatively, D is TRBD2 (5 bases). This CDR3 spans 13 amino acids. The germline CDR1 and CDR2 sequences are DFQATT and SNEGSKA (reference sequence).